This T cell receptor (beta chain) is drawn from a study of CD8 T cells in Susac syndrome. TCR beta sequences were obtained from blood CD8+ and CD4+ T cells. The multiple sclerosis control group consisted of treatment-naive patients whose relapsing-remitting disease, which was either stable or active, fulfilled revised McDonald criteria. The TEMRA cells underwent FACS enrichment, while the CD8+ and CD4+ T cells underwent negative isolation. Random hexamers were used to reverse transcribe the RNA input (about 0.5 to 1 ug). An immunoSEQ multiplex PCR amplified TCR beta CDR3 over 54 Vbeta and 13 Jbeta. TCRdb re-called the immunoSEQ multiplex PCR reads with MiXCR, one entry per CDR3 protein. This sample yields about 130,000 distinct CDR3 sequences, of which 90% to 95% are seen a single time; more than 0.25% belongs to the top ten. The table lists this clonotype with a few counts. This TCR was sampled from a human donor with multiple sclerosis. Input material: CD8+ T cells from PBMCs.

CDR3 residues: CASSLGFTGELFF. Here the CDR3 DNA reads TGTGCCAGCAGCTTGGGGTTCACCGGGGAGCTGTTTTTT. The chain recombines TRBV5-6 with TRBJ2-2; no clear D gene. The V end lost 0 bases, the J end lost 4 bases, and 4 bases lay between the germline ends. The CDR3 has 13 amino acids. Germline V gene sequence: CDR1 SGHDT, CDR2 YYEEEE. Together with reference TRBV5-6 and TRBJ2-2, the CDR3 gives the full variable domain: DAGVTQSPTHLIKTRGQQVTLRCSPKSGHDTVSWYQQALGQGPQFIFQYYEEEERQRGNFPDRFSGHQFPNYSSELNVNALLLGDSALYLCASSLGFTGELFFGEGSRLTVL.